This entry lists 2 T cell receptor beta chains sequenced from one sample in a study of esophageal squamous cell carcinoma under preoperative chemotherapy. As to time point: before preoperative PTX-NDP chemotherapy. MiXCR, run by TCRdb on the PCR reads, gives a single entry per CDR3 protein. The sample includes 10,000 to 15,000 distinct CDR3 sequences, around half of them seen just once. This sample was gathered from a patient given preoperative chemotherapy. These receptors were obtained from a human donor with esophageal squamous cell carcinoma. The donor label of this sample is uncertain.

Many counts were recorded for this clonotype. This chain links TRBV6-2 or TRBV6-3 with TRBJ2-1, with a weak D call TRBD1 (5 bases). The V gene lost 4 bases and the J gene lost 3 bases, with 10 bases spanning the gap. The CDR3 is 14 residues long. Germline values: CDR1 MNHEY, CDR2 SVGEGT. The CDR3, as DNA: TGTGCCAGCAGTTTTCGGCAGGGCTACAATGAGCAGTTCTTC. Amino acid sequence: CASSFRQGYNEQFF.

This clonotype is deemed medium-sized. The chain recombines TRBV6-5 with TRBJ2-1; 11 positions match TRBD2. Germline V CDR1 and CDR2: MNHEY, SVGAGI. V gave up 0 bases and J gave up 10 bases; unmatched junction bases: 5. The CDR3 loop spans 15 amino acids. The CDR3 here is CASSYSLAGAYEQFF. The CDR3, as DNA: TGTGCCAGCAGTTACTCACTAGCGGGAGCCTACGAGCAGTTCTTC.